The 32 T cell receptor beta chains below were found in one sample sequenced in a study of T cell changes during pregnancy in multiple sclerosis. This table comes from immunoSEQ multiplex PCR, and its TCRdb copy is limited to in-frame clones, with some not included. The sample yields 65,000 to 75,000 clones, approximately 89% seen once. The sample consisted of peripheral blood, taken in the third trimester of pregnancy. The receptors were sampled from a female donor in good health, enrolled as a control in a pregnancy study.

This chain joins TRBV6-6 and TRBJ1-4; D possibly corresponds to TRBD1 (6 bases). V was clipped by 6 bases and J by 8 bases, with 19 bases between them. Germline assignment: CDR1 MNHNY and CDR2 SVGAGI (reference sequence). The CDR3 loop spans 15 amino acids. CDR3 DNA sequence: TGTGCCAGCAGCCTCGTCGGAGAGGGGGACGAAAAACTGTTTTTT. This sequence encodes CASSLVGEGDEKLFF.

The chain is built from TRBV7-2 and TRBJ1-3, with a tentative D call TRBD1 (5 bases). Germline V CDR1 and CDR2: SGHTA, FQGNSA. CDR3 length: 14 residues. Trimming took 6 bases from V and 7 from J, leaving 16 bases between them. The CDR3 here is CASSYHDSINTIYF. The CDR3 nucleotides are TGTGCCAGCAGTTATCACGACAGTATCAACACCATATATTTT.

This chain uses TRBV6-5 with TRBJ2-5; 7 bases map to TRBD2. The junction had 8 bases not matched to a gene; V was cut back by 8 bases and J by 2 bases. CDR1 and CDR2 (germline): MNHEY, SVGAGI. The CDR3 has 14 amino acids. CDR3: CASRRAGKQETQYF. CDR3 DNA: TGTGCCAGCCGGAGAGCGGGGAAACAAGAGACCCAGTACTTC.

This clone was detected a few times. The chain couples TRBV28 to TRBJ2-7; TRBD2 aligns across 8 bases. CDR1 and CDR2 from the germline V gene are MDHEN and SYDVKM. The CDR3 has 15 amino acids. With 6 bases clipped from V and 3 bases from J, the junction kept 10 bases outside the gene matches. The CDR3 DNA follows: TGTGCCAGCAGCGGAACCGGGACTAGTCACTACGAGCAGTACTTC. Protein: CASSGTGTSHYEQYF.

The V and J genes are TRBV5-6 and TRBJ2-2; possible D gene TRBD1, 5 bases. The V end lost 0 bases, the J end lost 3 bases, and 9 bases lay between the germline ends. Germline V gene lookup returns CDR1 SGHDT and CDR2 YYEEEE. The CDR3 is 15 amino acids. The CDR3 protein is CASSLGQQYTGELFF. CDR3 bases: TGTGCCAGCAGCTTGGGACAGCAGTACACCGGGGAGCTGTTTTTT.

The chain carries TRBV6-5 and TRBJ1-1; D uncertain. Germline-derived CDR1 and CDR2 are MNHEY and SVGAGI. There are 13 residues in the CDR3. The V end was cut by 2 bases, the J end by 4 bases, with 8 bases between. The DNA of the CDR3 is TGTGCCAGCAGTTACGGTCGGGGCACTGAAGCTTTCTTT. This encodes CASSYGRGTEAFF.

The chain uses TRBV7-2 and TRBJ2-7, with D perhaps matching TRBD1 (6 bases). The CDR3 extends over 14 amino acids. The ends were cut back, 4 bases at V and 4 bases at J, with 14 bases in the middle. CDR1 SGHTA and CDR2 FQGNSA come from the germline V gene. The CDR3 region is CASSSTGYAYEQYF. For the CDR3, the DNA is TGTGCCAGCAGCTCCACAGGGTACGCGTACGAGCAGTACTTC.

For the CDR3, the DNA is TGTGCCAGCAGTCGAACCCTGACAGGGGATCGGAGCGGGGAGCTGTTTTTT. It specifies CASSRTLTGDRSGELFF. This chain connects TRBV7-2 to TRBJ2-2; 8 nucleotides align to TRBD1. The CDR3 runs to 17 residues. Germline V lookup: CDR1 SGHTA, CDR2 FQGNSA. V was pared by 6 bases and J by 7 bases, with 16 bases of the junction left unmatched.

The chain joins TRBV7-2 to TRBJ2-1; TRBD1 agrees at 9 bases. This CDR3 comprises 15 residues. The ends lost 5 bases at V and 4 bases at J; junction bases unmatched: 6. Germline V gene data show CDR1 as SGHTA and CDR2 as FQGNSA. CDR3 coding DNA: TGTGCCAGCAGCGGCGGGGACAGGGTTTACAATGAGCAGTTCTTC. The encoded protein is CASSGGDRVYNEQFF.

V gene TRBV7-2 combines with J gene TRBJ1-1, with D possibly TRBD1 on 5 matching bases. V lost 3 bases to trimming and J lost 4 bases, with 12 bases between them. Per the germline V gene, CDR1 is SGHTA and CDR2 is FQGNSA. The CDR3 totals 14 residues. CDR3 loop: CASSLGGMITEAFF. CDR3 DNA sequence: TGTGCCAGCAGCTTGGGGGGGATGATCACTGAAGCTTTCTTT.

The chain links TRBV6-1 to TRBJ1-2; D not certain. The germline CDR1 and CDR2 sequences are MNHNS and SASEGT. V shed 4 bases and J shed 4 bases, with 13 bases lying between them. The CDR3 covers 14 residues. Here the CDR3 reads CASSGRGERYGYTF. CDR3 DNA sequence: TGTGCCAGCAGTGGGCGCGGTGAGCGCTATGGCTACACCTTC.

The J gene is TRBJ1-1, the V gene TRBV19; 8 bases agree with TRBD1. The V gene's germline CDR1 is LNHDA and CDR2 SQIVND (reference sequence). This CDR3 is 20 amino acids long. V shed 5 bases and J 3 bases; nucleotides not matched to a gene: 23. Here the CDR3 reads CASSAHPSDRGQRYDTEAFF. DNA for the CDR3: TGTGCCAGTAGTGCCCACCCCTCCGACAGGGGCCAAAGGTATGACACTGAAGCTTTCTTT.

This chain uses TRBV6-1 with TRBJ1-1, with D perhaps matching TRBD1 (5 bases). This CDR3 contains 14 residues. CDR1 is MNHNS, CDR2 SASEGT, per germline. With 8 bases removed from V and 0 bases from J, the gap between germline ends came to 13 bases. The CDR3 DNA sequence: TGTGCCAGCGGCAGAGACAGAATGAACACTGAAGCTTTCTTT. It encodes CASGRDRMNTEAFF.

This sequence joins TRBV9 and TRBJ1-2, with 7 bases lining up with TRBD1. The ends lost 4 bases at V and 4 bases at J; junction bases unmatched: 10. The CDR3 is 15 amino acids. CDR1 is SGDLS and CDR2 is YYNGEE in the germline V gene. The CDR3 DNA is TGTGCCAGCAGCCCTCAGACAGGGAAGTCCTATGGCTACACCTTC. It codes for CASSPQTGKSYGYTF.

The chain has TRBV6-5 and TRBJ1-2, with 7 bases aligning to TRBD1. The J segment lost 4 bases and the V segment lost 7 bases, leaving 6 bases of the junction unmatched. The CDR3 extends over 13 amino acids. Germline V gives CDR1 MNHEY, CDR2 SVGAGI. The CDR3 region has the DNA TGTGCCAGCAAGAGAACAGGGGCCTATGGCTACACCTTC. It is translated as CASKRTGAYGYTF.

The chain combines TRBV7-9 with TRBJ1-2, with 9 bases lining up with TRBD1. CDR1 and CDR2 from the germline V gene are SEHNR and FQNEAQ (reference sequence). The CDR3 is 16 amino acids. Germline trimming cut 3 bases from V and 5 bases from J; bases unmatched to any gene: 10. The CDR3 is CASSLGTGGDHYGYTF. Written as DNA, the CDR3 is TGTGCCAGCAGCTTGGGAACAGGGGGCGACCATTATGGCTACACCTTC.

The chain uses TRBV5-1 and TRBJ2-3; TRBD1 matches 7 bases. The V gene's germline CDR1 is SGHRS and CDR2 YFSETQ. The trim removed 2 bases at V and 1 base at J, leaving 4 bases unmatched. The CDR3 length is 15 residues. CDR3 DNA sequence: TGCGCCAGCAGCTTAAGGGGGCTCCGCACAGATACGCAGTATTTT. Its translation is CASSLRGLRTDTQYF.

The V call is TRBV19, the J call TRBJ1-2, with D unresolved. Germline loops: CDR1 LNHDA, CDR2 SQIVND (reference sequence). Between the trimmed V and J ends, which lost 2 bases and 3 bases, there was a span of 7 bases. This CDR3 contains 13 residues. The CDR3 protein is CASSIPADYGYTF. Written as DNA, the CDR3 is TGTGCCAGTAGTATACCGGCGGACTATGGCTACACCTTC.

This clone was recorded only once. The CDR3 sequence: CASSFAGVDSPLHF. The CDR3 DNA follows: TGCGCCAGCAGCTTCGCAGGGGTAGATTCACCCCTCCACTTT. This chain links TRBV5-1 with TRBJ1-6; a weak D match, TRBD1 (6 bases). Trimming took off 2 bases at V and 8 bases at J, with 11 bases between the two ends. Germline V gene data show CDR1 as SGHRS and CDR2 as YFSETQ. This CDR3 is 14 amino acids long. Based on the CDR3 plus reference TRBV5-1 and TRBJ1-6, the full variable domain is KAGVTQTPRYLIKTRGQQVTLSCSPISGHRSVSWYQQTPGQGLQFLFEYFSETQRNKGNFPGRFSGRQFSNSRSEMNVSTLELGDSALYLCASSFAGVDSPLHFGNGTRLTVT.

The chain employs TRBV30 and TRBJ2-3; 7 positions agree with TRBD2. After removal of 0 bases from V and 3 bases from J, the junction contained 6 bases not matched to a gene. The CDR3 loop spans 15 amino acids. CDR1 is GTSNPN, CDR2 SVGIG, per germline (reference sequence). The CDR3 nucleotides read TGTGCCTGGAGTGTACTGGGGGGAGGGACAGATACGCAGTATTTT. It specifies CAWSVLGGGTDTQYF.

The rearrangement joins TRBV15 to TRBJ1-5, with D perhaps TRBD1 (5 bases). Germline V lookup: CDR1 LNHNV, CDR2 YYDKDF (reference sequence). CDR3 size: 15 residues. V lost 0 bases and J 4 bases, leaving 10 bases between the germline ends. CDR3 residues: CATSRDRGINQPQHF. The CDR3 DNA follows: TGTGCCACCAGCAGAGATCGGGGGATTAATCAGCCCCAGCATTTT.

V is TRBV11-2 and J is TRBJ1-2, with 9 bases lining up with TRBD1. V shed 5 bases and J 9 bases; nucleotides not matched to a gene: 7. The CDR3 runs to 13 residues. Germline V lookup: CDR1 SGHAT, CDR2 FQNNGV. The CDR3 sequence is CASSPGTGNSYTF. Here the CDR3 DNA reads TGTGCCAGCAGCCCCGGGACAGGGAATAGCTACACCTTC.

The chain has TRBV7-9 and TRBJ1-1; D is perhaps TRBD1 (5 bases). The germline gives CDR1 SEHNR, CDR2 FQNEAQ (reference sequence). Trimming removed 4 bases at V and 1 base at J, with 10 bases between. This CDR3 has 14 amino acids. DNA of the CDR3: TGTGCCAGCAGCTATCGACAGAAGAACACTGAAGCTTTCTTT. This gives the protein CASSYRQKNTEAFF.

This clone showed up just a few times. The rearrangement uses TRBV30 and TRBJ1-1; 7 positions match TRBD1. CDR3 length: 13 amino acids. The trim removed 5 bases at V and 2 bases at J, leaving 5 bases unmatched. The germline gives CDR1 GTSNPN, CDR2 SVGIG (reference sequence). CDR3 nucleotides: TGTGCCTGGCAGACAGGGCCTAACACTGAAGCTTTCTTT. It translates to CAWQTGPNTEAFF.

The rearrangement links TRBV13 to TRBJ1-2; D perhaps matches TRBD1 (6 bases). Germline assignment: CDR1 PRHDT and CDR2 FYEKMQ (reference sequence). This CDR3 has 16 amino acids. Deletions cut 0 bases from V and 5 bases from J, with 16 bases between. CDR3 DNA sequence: TGTGCCAGCAGCTTAGGCGGGGGGACACTTCCTTATGGCTACACCTTC. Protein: CASSLGGGTLPYGYTF.

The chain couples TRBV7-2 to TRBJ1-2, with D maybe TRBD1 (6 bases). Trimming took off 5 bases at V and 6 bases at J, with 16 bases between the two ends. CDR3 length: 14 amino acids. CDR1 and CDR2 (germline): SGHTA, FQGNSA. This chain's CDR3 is CASSPRGGRHGYTF. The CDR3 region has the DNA TGTGCCAGCAGCCCAAGGGGGGGAAGGCATGGCTACACCTTC.

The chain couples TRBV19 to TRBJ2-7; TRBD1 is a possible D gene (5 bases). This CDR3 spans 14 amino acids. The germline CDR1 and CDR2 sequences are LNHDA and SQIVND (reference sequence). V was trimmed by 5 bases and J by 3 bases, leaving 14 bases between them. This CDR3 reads CASSGASFLYEQYF. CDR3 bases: TGTGCCAGTAGTGGGGCGTCTTTCCTCTACGAGCAGTACTTC.

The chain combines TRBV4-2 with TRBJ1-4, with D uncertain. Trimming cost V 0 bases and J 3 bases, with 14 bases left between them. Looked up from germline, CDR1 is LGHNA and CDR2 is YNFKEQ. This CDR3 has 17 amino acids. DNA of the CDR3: TGTGCCAGCAGCCAAGAAGGCGTAACAGTCGCTAATGAAAAACTGTTTTTT. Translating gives CASSQEGVTVANEKLFF.

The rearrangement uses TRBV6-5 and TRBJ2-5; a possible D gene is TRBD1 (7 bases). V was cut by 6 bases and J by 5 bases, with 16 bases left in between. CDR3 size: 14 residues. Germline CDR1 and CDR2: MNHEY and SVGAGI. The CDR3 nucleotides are TGTGCCAGCAGCCGACGCAGGGGGGCCGAGACCCAGTACTTC. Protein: CASSRRRGAETQYF.

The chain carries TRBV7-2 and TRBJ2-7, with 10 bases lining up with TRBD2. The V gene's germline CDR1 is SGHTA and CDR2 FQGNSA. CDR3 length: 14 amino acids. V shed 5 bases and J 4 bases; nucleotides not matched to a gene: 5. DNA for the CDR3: TGTGCCAGCAGCCATGGACTAGCGGTATACGAGCAGTACTTC. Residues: CASSHGLAVYEQYF. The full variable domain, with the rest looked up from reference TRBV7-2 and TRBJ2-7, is GAGVSQSPSNKVTEKGKDVELRCDPISGHTALYWYRQSLGQGLEFLIYFQGNSAPDKSGLPSDRFSAERTGGSVSTLTIQRTQQEDSAVYLCASSHGLAVYEQYFGPGTRLTVT.

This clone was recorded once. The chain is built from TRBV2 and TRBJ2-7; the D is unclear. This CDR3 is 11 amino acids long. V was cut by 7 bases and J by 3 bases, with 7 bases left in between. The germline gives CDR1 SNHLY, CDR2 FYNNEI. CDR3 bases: TGTGCCAGCAAATACAGCTACGAGCAGTACTTC. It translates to CASKYSYEQYF.

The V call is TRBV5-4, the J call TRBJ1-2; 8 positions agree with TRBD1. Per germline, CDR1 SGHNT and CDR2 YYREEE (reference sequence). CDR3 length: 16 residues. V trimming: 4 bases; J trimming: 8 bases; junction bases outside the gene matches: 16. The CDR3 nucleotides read TGTGCCAGCAGCCTACGGACCCAGGGGGCGACTCGAGGCTACACCTTC. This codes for CASSLRTQGATRGYTF.